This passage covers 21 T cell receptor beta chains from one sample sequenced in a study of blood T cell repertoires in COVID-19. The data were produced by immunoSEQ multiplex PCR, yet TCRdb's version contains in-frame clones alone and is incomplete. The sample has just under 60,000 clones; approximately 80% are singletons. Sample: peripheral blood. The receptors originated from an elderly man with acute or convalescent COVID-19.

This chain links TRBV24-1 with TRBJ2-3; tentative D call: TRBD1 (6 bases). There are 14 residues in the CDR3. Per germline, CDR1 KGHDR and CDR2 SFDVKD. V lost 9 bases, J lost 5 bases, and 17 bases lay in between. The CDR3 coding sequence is TGTGCCACCTATAAGCGGCAGGGACAAGATACGCAGTATTTT. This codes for CATYKRQGQDTQYF.

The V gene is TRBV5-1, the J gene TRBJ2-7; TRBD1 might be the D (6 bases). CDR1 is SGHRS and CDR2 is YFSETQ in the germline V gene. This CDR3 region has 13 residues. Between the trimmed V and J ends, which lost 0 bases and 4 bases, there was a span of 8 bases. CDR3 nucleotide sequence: TGCGCCAGCAGCTTGGGACAGGATTACGAGCAGTACTTC. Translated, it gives CASSLGQDYEQYF.

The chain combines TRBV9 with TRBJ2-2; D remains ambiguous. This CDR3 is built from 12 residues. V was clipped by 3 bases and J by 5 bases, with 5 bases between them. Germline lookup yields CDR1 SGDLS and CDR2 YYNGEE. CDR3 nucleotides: TGTGCCAGCAGCGCCACTACCGGGGAGCTGTTTTTT. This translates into CASSATTGELFF.

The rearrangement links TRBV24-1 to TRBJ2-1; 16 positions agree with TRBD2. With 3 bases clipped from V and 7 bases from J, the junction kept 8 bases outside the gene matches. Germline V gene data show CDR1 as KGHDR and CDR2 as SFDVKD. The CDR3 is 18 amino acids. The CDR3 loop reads CATSDPGLAGGPENEQFF. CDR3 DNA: TGTGCCACCAGTGATCCGGGACTAGCGGGAGGGCCTGAAAATGAGCAGTTCTTC.

CDR3 sequence: CASSLRTGGSGNTIYF. The CDR3 DNA is TGTGCCAGTAGTCTGAGGACAGGGGGAAGTGGAAACACCATATATTTT. J is TRBJ1-3 and V is TRBV19; 10 bases line up with TRBD1. The CDR3 contains 16 residues. Germline CDR1 and CDR2: LNHDA and SQIVND (reference sequence). V gave up 5 bases and J gave up 3 bases; unmatched junction bases: 7.

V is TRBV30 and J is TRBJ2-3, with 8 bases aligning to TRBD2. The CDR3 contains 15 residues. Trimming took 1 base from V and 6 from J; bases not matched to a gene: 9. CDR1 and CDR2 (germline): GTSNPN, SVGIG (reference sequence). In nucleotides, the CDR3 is TGTGCCTGGAGTGGAGCCGGGAGGGCCCCCGATACGCAGTATTTT. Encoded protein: CAWSGAGRAPDTQYF.

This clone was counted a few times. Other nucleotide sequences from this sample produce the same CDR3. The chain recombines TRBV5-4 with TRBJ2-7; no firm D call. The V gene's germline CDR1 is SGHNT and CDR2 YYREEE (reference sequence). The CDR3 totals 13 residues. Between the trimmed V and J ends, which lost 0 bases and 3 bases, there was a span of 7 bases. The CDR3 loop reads CASSLGASYEQYF. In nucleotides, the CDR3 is TGTGCCAGCAGCTTGGGGGCCAGCTACGAGCAGTACTTC.

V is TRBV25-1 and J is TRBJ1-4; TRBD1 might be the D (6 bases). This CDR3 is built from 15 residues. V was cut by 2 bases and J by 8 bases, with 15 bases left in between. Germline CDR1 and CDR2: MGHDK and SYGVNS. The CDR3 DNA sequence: TGTGCCAGCAGTGAAGCTGGGGGGGCGAGGGAAAAACTGTTTTTT. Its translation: CASSEAGGAREKLFF.

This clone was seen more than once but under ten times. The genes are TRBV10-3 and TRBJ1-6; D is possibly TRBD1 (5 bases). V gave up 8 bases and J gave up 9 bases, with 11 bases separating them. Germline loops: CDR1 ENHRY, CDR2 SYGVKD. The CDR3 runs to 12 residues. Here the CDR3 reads CAIFSGFSPLHF. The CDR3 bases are TGTGCCATCTTCTCAGGGTTTTCACCCCTCCACTTT.

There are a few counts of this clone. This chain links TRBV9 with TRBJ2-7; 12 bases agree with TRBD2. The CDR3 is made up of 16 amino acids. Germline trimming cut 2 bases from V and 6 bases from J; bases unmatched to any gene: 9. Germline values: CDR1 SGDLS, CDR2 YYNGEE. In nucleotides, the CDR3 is TGTGCCAGCAGCGTCGGAGGACTAGCGGGACCCAGCGAGCAGTACTTC. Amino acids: CASSVGGLAGPSEQYF.

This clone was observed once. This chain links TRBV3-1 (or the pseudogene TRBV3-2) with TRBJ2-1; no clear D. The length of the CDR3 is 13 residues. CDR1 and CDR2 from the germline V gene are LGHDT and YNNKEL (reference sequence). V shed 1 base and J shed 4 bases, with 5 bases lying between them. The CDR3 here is CASSQGRYNEQFF. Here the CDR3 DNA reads TGTGCCAGCAGCCAAGGCAGGTACAATGAGCAGTTCTTC.

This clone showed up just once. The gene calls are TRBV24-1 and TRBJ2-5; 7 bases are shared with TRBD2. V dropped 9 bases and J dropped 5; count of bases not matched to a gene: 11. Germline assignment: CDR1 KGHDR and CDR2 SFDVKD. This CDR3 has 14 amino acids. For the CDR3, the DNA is TGTGCCACCGGAGGGGCGGGAGTTCGGGAGACCCAGTACTTC. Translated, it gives CATGGAGVRETQYF.

The CDR3 sequence: CASSFGGRSSGANVLTF. The DNA for the CDR3 is TGTGCCAGCAGCTTCGGCGGCAGAAGCTCTGGGGCCAACGTCCTGACTTTC. V usage is TRBV5-4 and J usage is TRBJ2-6; no firm D call. The CDR3 is 17 residues long. The germline CDR1 and CDR2 sequences are SGHNT and YYREEE (reference sequence). V was trimmed by 2 bases and J by 0 bases, leaving 12 bases between them.

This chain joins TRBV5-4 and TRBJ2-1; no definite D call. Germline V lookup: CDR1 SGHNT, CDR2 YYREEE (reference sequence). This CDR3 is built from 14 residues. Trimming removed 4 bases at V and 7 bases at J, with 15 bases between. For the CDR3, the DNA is TGTGCCAGCAGCGCTACCACTAAAACAAATGAGCAGTTCTTC. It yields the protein CASSATTKTNEQFF. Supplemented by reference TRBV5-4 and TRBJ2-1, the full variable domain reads ETGVTQSPTHLIKTRGQQVTLRCSSQSGHNTVSWYQQALGQGPQFIFQYYREEENGRGNFPPRFSGLQFPNYSSELNVNALELDDSALYLCASSATTKTNEQFFGPGTRLTVL.

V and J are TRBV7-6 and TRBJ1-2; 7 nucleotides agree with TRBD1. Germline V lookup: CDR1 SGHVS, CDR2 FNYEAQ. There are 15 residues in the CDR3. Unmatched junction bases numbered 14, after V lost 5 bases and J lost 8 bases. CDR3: CASSQKLQGFGGYTF. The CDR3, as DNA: TGTGCCAGCAGCCAAAAACTACAGGGGTTTGGAGGCTACACCTTC.

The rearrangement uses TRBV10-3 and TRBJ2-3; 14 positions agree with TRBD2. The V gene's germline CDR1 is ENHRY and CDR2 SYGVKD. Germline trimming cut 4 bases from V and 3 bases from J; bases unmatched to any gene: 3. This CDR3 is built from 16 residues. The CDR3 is CAISGGTSGGTDTQYF. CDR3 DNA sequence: TGTGCCATCAGTGGAGGGACTAGCGGGGGAACAGATACGCAGTATTTT.

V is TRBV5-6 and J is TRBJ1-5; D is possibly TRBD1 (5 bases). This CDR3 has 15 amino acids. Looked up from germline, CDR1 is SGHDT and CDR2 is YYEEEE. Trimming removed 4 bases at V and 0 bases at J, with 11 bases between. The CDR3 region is CASSRGLDSNQPQHF. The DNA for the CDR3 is TGTGCCAGCAGCCGGGGGTTAGATAGCAATCAGCCCCAGCATTTT.

Written as DNA, the CDR3 is TGCGCCAGCAGCTTGGCTGGGTCAGCGGGCTATGGCTACACCTTC. This gives the protein CASSLAGSAGYGYTF. The gene calls are TRBV5-1 and TRBJ1-2; D is ambiguous. Germline CDR1 reads SGHRS; CDR2 reads YFSETQ. The CDR3 has 15 amino acids. The ends were cut back, 0 bases at V and 4 bases at J, with 13 bases in the middle.

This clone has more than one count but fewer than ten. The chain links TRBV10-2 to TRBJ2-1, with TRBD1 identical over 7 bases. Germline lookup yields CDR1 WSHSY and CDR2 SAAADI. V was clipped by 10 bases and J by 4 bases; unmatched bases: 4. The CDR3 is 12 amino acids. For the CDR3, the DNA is TGCGCCACCTGGACAGGTTACAATGAGCAGTTCTTC. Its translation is CATWTGYNEQFF.

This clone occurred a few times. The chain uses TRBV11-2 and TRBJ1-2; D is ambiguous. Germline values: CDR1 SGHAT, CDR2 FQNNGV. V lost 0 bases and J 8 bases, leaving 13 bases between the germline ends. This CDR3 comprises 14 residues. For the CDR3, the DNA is TGTGCCAGCAGCTTAGATGGGCTACTAGGAGGCTACACCTTC. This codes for CASSLDGLLGGYTF. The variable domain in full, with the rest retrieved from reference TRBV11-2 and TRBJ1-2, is EAGVAQSPRYKIIEKRQSVAFWCNPISGHATLYWYQQILGQGPKLLIQFQNNGVVDDSQLPKDRFSAERLKGVDSTLKIQPAKLEDSAVYLCASSLDGLLGGYTFGSGTRLTVV.

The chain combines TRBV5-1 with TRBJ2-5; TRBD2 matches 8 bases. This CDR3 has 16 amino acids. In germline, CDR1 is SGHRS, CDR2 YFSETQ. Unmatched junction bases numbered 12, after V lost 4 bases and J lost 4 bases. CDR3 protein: CASSPPGGGLAETQYF. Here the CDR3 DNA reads TGCGCCAGCAGCCCCCCCGGGGGGGGGCTAGCAGAGACCCAGTACTTC. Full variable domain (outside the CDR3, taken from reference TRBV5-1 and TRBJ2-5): KAGVTQTPRYLIKTRGQQVTLSCSPISGHRSVSWYQQTPGQGLQFLFEYFSETQRNKGNFPGRFSGRQFSNSRSEMNVSTLELGDSALYLCASSPPGGGLAETQYFGPGTRLLVL.